A single sample gave rise to the 30 T cell receptor beta chains below, sequenced in a study of blood T cell repertoires in COVID-19. The protocol was immunoSEQ multiplex PCR, while the TCRdb copy is restricted to in-frame clones and leaves out a portion. The sample consists of approximately 150,000 clones, 80% to 90% of them appearing once. Sequences were obtained from peripheral blood. Source of these receptors: a man between 65 and 80 years old with acute or convalescent COVID-19.

The genes are TRBV27 and TRBJ1-5; D gene unclear. Germline CDR1 MNHEY, CDR2 SMNVEV (reference sequence). The CDR3 extends over 15 amino acids. V dropped 4 bases and J dropped 7 bases, with 17 bases sitting between them. CDR3 DNA: TGTGCCAGCAGTTCCCTCCTCTCCCTCTCCCAGCCCCAGCATTTT. Translated, it gives CASSSLLSLSQPQHF.

The J gene is TRBJ2-5, the V gene TRBV7-3; TRBD2 aligns across 9 bases. CDR1 is SGHTA, CDR2 FQGTGA, per germline. V lost 5 bases and J lost 5; bases outside the gene matches: 9. This CDR3 has 15 amino acids. The CDR3 nucleotides are TGTGCCAGCAGCCCTTTTAGCGGGGGAGGGGAGACCCAGTACTTC. Protein: CASSPFSGGGETQYF.

The chain couples TRBV28 to TRBJ2-5, with 11 bases identical to TRBD2. This CDR3 is 18 amino acids long. Germline CDR1 MDHEN, CDR2 SYDVKM. V dropped 2 bases and J dropped 4; count of bases not matched to a gene: 12. The CDR3 region has the DNA TGTGCCAGCAGTTTACCTATCGGGACTAGCGGCCAGGTAGAGACCCAGTACTTC. It specifies CASSLPIGTSGQVETQYF.

This chain uses TRBV28 with TRBJ2-7; weak D call: TRBD1 (6 bases). Germline CDR1 and CDR2: MDHEN and SYDVKM. The CDR3 spans 15 residues. The ends were cut back, 5 bases at V and 7 bases at J, with 21 bases in the middle. This CDR3 reads CASSPTTGPGSEQYF. The DNA for the CDR3 is TGTGCCAGCAGTCCAACGACAGGCCCGGGGAGTGAGCAGTACTTC.

The chain uses TRBV19 and TRBJ2-3, with 8 bases matching TRBD2. The germline V gene has CDR1 LNHDA and CDR2 SQIVND (reference sequence). The junction had 12 bases not matched to a gene; V was cut back by 1 base and J by 0 bases. The CDR3 loop spans 19 amino acids. The CDR3 DNA follows: TGTGCCAGTAGTATAGGCATAGCGGGGACATTCAGGAGCACAGATACGCAGTATTTT. Amino acids: CASSIGIAGTFRSTDTQYF.

V is TRBV25-1 and J is TRBJ1-4; 9 bases agree with TRBD1. The CDR3 totals 16 residues. With 0 bases clipped from V and 4 bases from J, the junction kept 3 bases outside the gene matches. CDR1 MGHDK and CDR2 SYGVNS come from the germline V gene. CDR3 coding DNA: TGTGCCAGCAGTGAATATGGGGGACAGGGTAATGAAAAACTGTTTTTT. It codes for CASSEYGGQGNEKLFF.

The chain recombines TRBV5-1 with TRBJ2-7; 7 bases map to TRBD1. The CDR3 is made up of 15 amino acids. V dropped 3 bases and J dropped 1; count of bases not matched to a gene: 7. Germline CDR1 and CDR2: SGHRS and YFSETQ. CDR3 nucleotides: TGCGCCAGCAGCTACCTCGGGACAGTTTCCTACGAGCAGTACTTC. It specifies CASSYLGTVSYEQYF.

V usage is TRBV2 and J usage is TRBJ1-1, with D maybe TRBD1 (5 bases). The germline CDR1 and CDR2 sequences are SNHLY and FYNNEI. The CDR3 covers 14 residues. V lost 7 bases, J lost 0 bases, and 12 bases lay in between. CDR3 nucleotides: TGTGCCAGCACTGGGGCAACGGTGAACACTGAAGCTTTCTTT. It encodes CASTGATVNTEAFF.

V gene TRBV28 combines with J gene TRBJ2-1; 8 bases fit TRBD1. The CDR3 totals 20 residues. Germline assignment: CDR1 MDHEN and CDR2 SYDVKM. The V and J ends lost 3 bases and 4 bases, in that order; junction bases with no gene match: 20. The CDR3 loop reads CASSLRGSRRTGLLYNEQFF. For the CDR3, the DNA is TGTGCCAGCAGTTTGAGGGGATCCCGGAGGACAGGGCTTCTATACAATGAGCAGTTCTTC.

This clone was counted between two and nine times. J is TRBJ2-2 and V is TRBV27; 10 positions agree with TRBD2. This CDR3 spans 17 amino acids. Germline-derived CDR1 and CDR2 are MNHEY and SMNVEV (reference sequence). With V trimmed by 5 bases and J by 1 base, 7 bases remained unmatched. In DNA, the CDR3 is TGTGCCAGCAGTCAGATCCGACTAGCGGGGAACACCGGGGAGCTGTTTTTT. This codes for CASSQIRLAGNTGELFF.

V gene TRBV19 combines with J gene TRBJ1-1; D is unclear. V gave up 4 bases and J gave up 0 bases, with 12 bases separating them. CDR1 LNHDA and CDR2 SQIVND come from the germline V gene (reference sequence). The CDR3 runs to 15 residues. CDR3 coding DNA: TGTGCCAGTAGTAAACGGGGAGATCTGAACACTGAAGCTTTCTTT. Its translation is CASSKRGDLNTEAFF.

This clone was detected a few times. This chain connects TRBV4-1 to TRBJ2-5; 10 bases match TRBD2. V was clipped by 0 bases and J by 3 bases; unmatched bases: 7. The CDR3 runs 17 residues. Looked up from germline, CDR1 is MGHRA and CDR2 is YSYEKL. CDR3 sequence reads: CASSQDWSSGREETQYF. As DNA, the CDR3 is TGCGCCAGCAGCCAAGACTGGTCCAGCGGGAGGGAAGAGACCCAGTACTTC.

The chain is built from TRBV4-2 and TRBJ2-5; a weak D match, TRBD2 (6 bases). The CDR3 totals 16 residues. Germline V gene data show CDR1 as LGHNA and CDR2 as YNFKEQ. The ends were cut back, 1 base at V and 1 base at J, with 13 bases in the middle. CDR3 protein: CASSQVFGGPQETQYF. The CDR3 DNA reads as TGTGCCAGCAGCCAAGTCTTTGGAGGGCCCCAAGAGACCCAGTACTTC.

The chain combines TRBV2 with TRBJ1-1, with D perhaps matching TRBD1 (6 bases). The CDR3 is made up of 15 amino acids. V shed 5 bases and J shed 1 base, with 14 bases lying between them. Germline loops: CDR1 SNHLY, CDR2 FYNNEI. CDR3 amino acids: CASSPQGGKNTEAFF. The CDR3 DNA follows: TGTGCCAGCAGTCCACAGGGAGGGAAGAACACTGAAGCTTTCTTT.

The genes are TRBV11-1 and TRBJ2-5; D is possibly TRBD2 (5 bases). The CDR3 totals 13 residues. Trimming cost V 5 bases and J 2 bases, with 9 bases left between them. CDR1 is SGHAT and CDR2 is FQDESV in the germline V gene (reference sequence). As DNA, the CDR3 is TGTGCCAGCAGCCGGGGTGGGCAAGAGACCCAGTACTTC. This encodes CASSRGGQETQYF. Using reference TRBV11-1 and TRBJ2-5 for the parts outside the CDR3, the full variable domain is EAEVAQSPRYKITEKSQAVAFWCDPISGHATLYWYRQILGQGPELLVQFQDESVVDDSQLPKDRFSAERLKGVDSTLKIQPAELGDSAMYLCASSRGGQETQYFGPGTRLLVL.

This chain links TRBV7-9 with TRBJ2-4; 8 bases line up with TRBD2. The CDR3 consists of 16 residues. CDR1 is SEHNR, CDR2 FQNEAQ, per germline (reference sequence). Unmatched junction bases numbered 14, after V lost 5 bases and J lost 8 bases. CDR3 protein: CASSPPGGGWGHIQYF. Here the CDR3 DNA reads TGTGCCAGCAGCCCCCCCGGGGGGGGCTGGGGGCACATTCAGTACTTC.

The chain combines TRBV19 with TRBJ1-4; 10 bases are shared with TRBD1. The CDR3 extends over 14 amino acids. V dropped 11 bases and J dropped 7; count of bases not matched to a gene: 10. Germline lookup yields CDR1 LNHDA and CDR2 SQIVND (reference sequence). CDR3 protein: CAVGGRDRGEKLFF. CDR3 DNA sequence: TGTGCCGTAGGGGGCCGGGACAGGGGTGAAAAACTGTTTTTT.

The sample holds one count of this clone. This chain links TRBV3-1 (or the pseudogene TRBV3-2) with TRBJ1-3, with D hard to call. CDR3 length equals 15 residues. Trimming stripped 0 bases from V and 0 bases from J, with 6 bases between. Germline CDR1 is LGHDT and CDR2 is YNNKEL (reference sequence). CDR3 in amino acids: CASSQDSGSGNTIYF. Written as DNA, the CDR3 is TGTGCCAGCAGCCAAGATTCAGGCTCTGGAAACACCATATATTTT.

V gene TRBV2 combines with J gene TRBJ2-7; 11 nucleotides agree with TRBD2. Losses at the gene ends were 9 bases for V and 0 bases for J; bases not matched to a gene: 1. The CDR3 spans 13 residues. Germline CDR1 reads SNHLY; CDR2 reads FYNNEI. The CDR3 region is CARGTSGSYEQYF. The CDR3 coding sequence is TGTGCCAGGGGGACTAGCGGCTCCTACGAGCAGTACTTC.

The chain uses TRBV6-5 and TRBJ2-1; possibly TRBD1 for D (6 bases). Looked up from germline, CDR1 is MNHEY and CDR2 is SVGAGI. Trimming left V 8 bases short and J 4 bases short, with 15 bases between. CDR3 length: 14 residues. The CDR3 DNA reads TGTGCCAGCGGGCCAGGGGTACAATACAATGAGCAGTTCTTC. It codes for CASGPGVQYNEQFF.

The chain uses TRBV28 and TRBJ1-1; the D is unclear. The CDR3 runs 8 residues. Germline V gene lookup returns CDR1 MDHEN and CDR2 SYDVKM. Trimming pared 10 bases from V and 8 bases from J, leaving 5 bases between. CDR3 amino acids: CATSEAFF. CDR3 DNA sequence: TGTGCCACCTCGGAAGCTTTCTTT.

This clone was detected only once. CDR3 loop: CASSRLAGESYEQYF. CDR3 nucleotide sequence: TGTGCCAGCAGTAGGTTAGCGGGAGAATCCTACGAGCAGTACTTC. The chain combines TRBV6-2 or TRBV6-3 with TRBJ2-7; 9 bases map to TRBD2. The ends lost 5 bases at V and 1 base at J; junction bases unmatched: 6. Germline values: CDR1 MNHEY, CDR2 SVGEGT. The CDR3 covers 15 residues.

This sequence joins TRBV3-1 (or the pseudogene TRBV3-2) and TRBJ2-7; D not certain. The V gene lost 1 base and the J gene lost 2 bases, with 12 bases spanning the gap. Per the germline V gene, CDR1 is LGHDT and CDR2 is YNNKEL (reference sequence). There are 15 residues in the CDR3. The CDR3 protein is CASSQVLGPPYEQYF. The CDR3 nucleotides are TGTGCCAGCAGCCAAGTCCTCGGTCCTCCCTACGAGCAGTACTTC.

V and J are TRBV6-1 and TRBJ2-3; 9 positions agree with TRBD2. Trimming removed 2 bases from V and 2 bases from J; junction bases left unmatched: 14. This CDR3 has 19 amino acids. Germline CDR1 and CDR2: MNHNS and SASEGT. The CDR3 DNA sequence: TGTGCCAGCAGTGAACGGGCGGGAGGGCTTTCGATCACCACAGATACGCAGTATTTT. Its translation is CASSERAGGLSITTDTQYF.

This chain links TRBV5-4 with TRBJ2-2; D is unresolved. Germline loops: CDR1 SGHNT, CDR2 YYREEE (reference sequence). CDR3 length: 17 amino acids. The V gene lost 0 bases and the J gene lost 2 bases, with 14 bases spanning the gap. CDR3 amino acids: CASSLARGTDNTGELFF. CDR3 DNA sequence: TGTGCCAGCAGCTTGGCCCGCGGCACGGATAACACCGGGGAGCTGTTTTTT. Complete variable domain (other parts from reference TRBV5-4 and TRBJ2-2): ETGVTQSPTHLIKTRGQQVTLRCSSQSGHNTVSWYQQALGQGPQFIFQYYREEENGRGNFPPRFSGLQFPNYSSELNVNALELDDSALYLCASSLARGTDNTGELFFGEGSRLTVL.

This chain uses TRBV11-2 with TRBJ2-2; 8 bases map to TRBD1. CDR3 length equals 15 residues. V shed 1 base and J 7 bases; nucleotides not matched to a gene: 5. The V gene's germline CDR1 is SGHAT and CDR2 FQNNGV. The CDR3: CASSLGAGGFGELFF. CDR3 nucleotides: TGTGCCAGCAGCTTAGGGGCAGGGGGCTTCGGGGAGCTGTTTTTT.

The DNA of the CDR3 is TGTGCCAGCAGTCCGTGGGGACAGCAGAACACTGAAGCTTTCTTT. This sequence encodes CASSPWGQQNTEAFF. This chain connects TRBV6-5 to TRBJ1-1; 7 nucleotides line up with TRBD1. The junction had 7 bases not matched to a gene; V was cut back by 5 bases and J by 1 base. CDR1 MNHEY and CDR2 SVGAGI come from the germline V gene. This CDR3 is 15 amino acids long.

V gene TRBV5-6 combines with J gene TRBJ2-2; the match to TRBD2 covers 11 bases. The CDR3 has 18 amino acids. Germline V lookup: CDR1 SGHDT, CDR2 YYEEEE. The V segment lost 1 base and the J segment 3 bases; nucleotides outside the gene matches: 8. CDR3 protein: CASSLFSGRVQHTGELFF. In nucleotides, the CDR3 is TGTGCCAGCAGCTTGTTTAGCGGGAGGGTACAGCACACCGGGGAGCTGTTTTTT.

V and J are TRBV2 and TRBJ2-7, with a tentative D call TRBD2 (5 bases). CDR3 length equals 13 residues. Germline CDR1 and CDR2: SNHLY and FYNNEI. V was cut by 8 bases and J by 0 bases, with 11 bases left in between. CDR3 sequence reads: CASGRTASYEQYF. The CDR3 nucleotides are TGTGCCAGCGGCAGGACTGCCTCCTACGAGCAGTACTTC.

The sample holds one count of this clone. The chain couples TRBV7-2 to TRBJ1-1; D might be TRBD1 (5 bases). Trimming left V 8 bases short and J 0 bases short, with 13 bases between. The CDR3 runs 14 residues. Germline values: CDR1 SGHTA, CDR2 FQGNSA. The CDR3 nucleotides are TGTGCCAGCGCGGAGGGGCGTCTGAACACTGAAGCTTTCTTT. This codes for CASAEGRLNTEAFF.